This is a list of T cell receptor beta chains from one sample in a study of cytomegalovirus exposure and HLA in healthy donors. The table came from immunoSEQ multiplex PCR; TCRdb's copy has only in-frame clones and leaves some out. The table shows about 120,000 clones, with under 90% occurring only once. Sequencing was performed on PBMCs. Source of these receptors: a female donor in good health and CMV-seropositive. CDR3s include the opening cysteine and the closing phenylalanine or tryptophan. Rows may omit the clone size; those that give it use once, few, many or a size class.

J gene,clone size,V gene,CDR3 protein
TRBJ2-1,.,TRBV11-2,CASSSGVAGAYNEQFF
TRBJ1-3,few,TRBV7-2,CASSLGWTGSGNTIYF
TRBJ1-2,few,TRBV5-1,CASSLGAGGGYGYTF
TRBJ1-1,.,TRBV6-5,CASSFRRVETEAFF
TRBJ2-1,.,TRBV7-2,CASSLGQPGEQFF
TRBJ2-4,.,TRBV9,CASGRLGDIQYF
TRBJ2-7,.,TRBV15,CATSRPGHDVYEQYF
TRBJ1-3,.,TRBV7-2,CASADREARNTIYF
TRBJ2-7,.,TRBV9,CASSYTGRLGDEQYF
TRBJ1-5,.,TRBV25-1,CASSEQGQPQHF
TRBJ1-6,once,TRBV7-6,CASSLSGQRALHF
TRBJ1-4,.,TRBV5-6,CASSLNPGEKLFF
TRBJ1-2,.,TRBV15,CATSRDPGRQGPYGYTF
TRBJ2-7,few,TRBV30,CAWRQPGSPYEQYF
TRBJ2-7,.,TRBV4-2,CASSQDLGQGIYEQYF
TRBJ2-7,.,TRBV29-1,CSVIQYKNSYEQYF
TRBJ2-3,.,TRBV7-3,CASSANRGDTQYF
TRBJ2-6,.,TRBV19,CASSIGTGFLSGANVLTF
TRBJ1-2,.,TRBV19,CASIGTSNYGYTF
TRBJ2-7,.,TRBV6-5,CASRRDSSYEQYF